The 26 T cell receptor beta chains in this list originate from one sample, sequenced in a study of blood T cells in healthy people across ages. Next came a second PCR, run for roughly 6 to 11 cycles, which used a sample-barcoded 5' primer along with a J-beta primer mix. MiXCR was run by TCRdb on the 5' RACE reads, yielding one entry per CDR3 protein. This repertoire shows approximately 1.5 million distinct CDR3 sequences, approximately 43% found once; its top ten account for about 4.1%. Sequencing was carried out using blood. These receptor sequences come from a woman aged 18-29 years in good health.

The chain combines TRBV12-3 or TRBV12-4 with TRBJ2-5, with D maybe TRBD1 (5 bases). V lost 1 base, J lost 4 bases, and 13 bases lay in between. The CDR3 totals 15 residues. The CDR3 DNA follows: TGTGCCAGCAGTTTAGGGACACTTGTTACAGAGACCCAGTACTTC. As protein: CASSLGTLVTETQYF.

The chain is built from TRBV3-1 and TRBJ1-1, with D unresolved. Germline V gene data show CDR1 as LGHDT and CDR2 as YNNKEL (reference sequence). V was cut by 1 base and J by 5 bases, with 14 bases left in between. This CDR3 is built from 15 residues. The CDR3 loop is CASSQVKGLGTEAFF. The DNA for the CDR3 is TGTGCCAGCAGCCAAGTGAAGGGTTTGGGAACTGAAGCTTTCTTT.

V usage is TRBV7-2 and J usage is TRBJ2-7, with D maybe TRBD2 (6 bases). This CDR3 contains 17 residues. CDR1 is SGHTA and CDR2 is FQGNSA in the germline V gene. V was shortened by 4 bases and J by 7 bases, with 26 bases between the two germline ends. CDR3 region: CASSSQGNRGLYNEQYF. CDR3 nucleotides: TGTGCCAGCAGCTCCCAGGGAAACCGGGGACTTTACAATGAGCAGTACTTC.

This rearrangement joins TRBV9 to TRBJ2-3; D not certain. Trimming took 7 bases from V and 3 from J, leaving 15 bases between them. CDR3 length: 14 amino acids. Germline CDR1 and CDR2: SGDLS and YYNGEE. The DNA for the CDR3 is TGTGCCAGCCGTGAGGTCTCCCTGACAGATACGCAGTATTTT. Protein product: CASREVSLTDTQYF. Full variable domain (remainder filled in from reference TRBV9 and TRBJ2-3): DSGVTQTPKHLITATGQRVTLRCSPRSGDLSVYWYQQSLDQGLQFLIQYYNGEERAKGNILERFSAQQFPDLHSELNLSSLELGDSALYFCASREVSLTDTQYFGPGTRLTVL.

CDR3 coding DNA: TGTGCCAGCAGGCCGACAGTATTCACAGATACGCAGTATTTT. Translation: CASRPTVFTDTQYF. The chain carries TRBV6-5 and TRBJ2-3, with D perhaps matching TRBD1 (5 bases). The V end lost 6 bases, the J end lost 2 bases, and 12 bases lay between the germline ends. The CDR3 is made up of 14 amino acids. The germline V gene has CDR1 MNHEY and CDR2 SVGAGI.

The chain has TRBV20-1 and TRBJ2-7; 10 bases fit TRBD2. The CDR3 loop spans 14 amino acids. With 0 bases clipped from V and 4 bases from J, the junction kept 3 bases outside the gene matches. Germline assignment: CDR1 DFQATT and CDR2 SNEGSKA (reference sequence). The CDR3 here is CSARERTSGYEQYF. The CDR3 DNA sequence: TGCAGTGCTAGAGAACGGACTAGCGGTTACGAGCAGTACTTC.

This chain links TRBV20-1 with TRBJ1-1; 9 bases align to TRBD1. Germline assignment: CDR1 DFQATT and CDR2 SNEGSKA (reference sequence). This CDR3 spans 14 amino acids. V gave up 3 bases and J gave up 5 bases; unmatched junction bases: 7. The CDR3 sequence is CSASFGTGKTEAFF. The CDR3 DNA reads TGCAGTGCTAGCTTTGGGACAGGGAAAACTGAAGCTTTCTTT.

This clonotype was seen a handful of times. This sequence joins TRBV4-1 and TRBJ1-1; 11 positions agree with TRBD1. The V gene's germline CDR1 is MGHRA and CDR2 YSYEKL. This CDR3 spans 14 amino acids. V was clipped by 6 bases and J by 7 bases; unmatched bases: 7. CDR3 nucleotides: TGCGCCAGCAGACCAGGACAGGGGGCCGGTGAAGCTTTCTTT. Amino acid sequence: CASRPGQGAGEAFF.

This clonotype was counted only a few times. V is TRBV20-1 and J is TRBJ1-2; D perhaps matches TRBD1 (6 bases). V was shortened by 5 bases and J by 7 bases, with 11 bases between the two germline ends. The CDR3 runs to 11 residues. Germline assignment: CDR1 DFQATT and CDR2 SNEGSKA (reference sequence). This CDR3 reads CSAPRGGGYTF. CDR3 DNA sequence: TGCAGTGCTCCCAGGGGTGGTGGCTACACCTTC.

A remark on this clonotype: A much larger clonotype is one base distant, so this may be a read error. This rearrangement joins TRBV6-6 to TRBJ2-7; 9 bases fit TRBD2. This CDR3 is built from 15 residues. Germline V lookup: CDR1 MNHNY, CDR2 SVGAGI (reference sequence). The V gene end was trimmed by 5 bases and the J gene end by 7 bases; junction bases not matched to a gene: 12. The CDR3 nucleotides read TGTGCCAGCAGTAAAGGACTAGCGCATTTCGATGAGCAGTACTTC. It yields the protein CASSKGLAHFDEQYF.

CDR3 coding DNA: TGCAGTGCTAGATCACCGGGACTAGGCTCCTACGAGCAGTACTTC. Its protein is CSARSPGLGSYEQYF. The chain carries TRBV20-1 and TRBJ2-7; 8 bases line up with TRBD2. Germline V gene lookup returns CDR1 DFQATT and CDR2 SNEGSKA (reference sequence). With 2 bases clipped from V and 0 bases from J, the junction kept 6 bases outside the gene matches. This CDR3 has 15 amino acids.

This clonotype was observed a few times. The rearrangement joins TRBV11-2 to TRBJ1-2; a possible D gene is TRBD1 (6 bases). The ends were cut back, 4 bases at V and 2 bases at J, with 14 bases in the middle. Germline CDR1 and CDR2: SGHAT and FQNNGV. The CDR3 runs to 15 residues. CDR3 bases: TGTGCCAGCAGCTCTATTTTGGGGGCGAACTATGGCTACACCTTC. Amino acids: CASSSILGANYGYTF. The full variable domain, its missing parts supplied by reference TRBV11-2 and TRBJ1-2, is EAGVAQSPRYKIIEKRQSVAFWCNPISGHATLYWYQQILGQGPKLLIQFQNNGVVDDSQLPKDRFSAERLKGVDSTLKIQPAKLEDSAVYLCASSSILGANYGYTFGSGTRLTVV.

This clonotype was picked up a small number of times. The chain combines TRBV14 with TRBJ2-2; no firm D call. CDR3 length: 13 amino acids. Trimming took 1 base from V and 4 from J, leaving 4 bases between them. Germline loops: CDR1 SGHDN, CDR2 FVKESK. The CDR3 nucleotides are TGTGCCAGCAGCCAAGTTGCCACCGGGGAGCTGTTTTTT. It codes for CASSQVATGELFF.

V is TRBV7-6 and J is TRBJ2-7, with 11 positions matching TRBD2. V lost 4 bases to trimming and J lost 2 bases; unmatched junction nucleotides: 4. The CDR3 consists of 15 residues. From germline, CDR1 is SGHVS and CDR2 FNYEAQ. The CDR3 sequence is CASSWTSGSTYEQYF. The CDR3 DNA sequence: TGTGCCAGCAGCTGGACTAGCGGGTCCACCTACGAGCAGTACTTC.

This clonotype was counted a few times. DNA for the CDR3: TGTGCCAGCAGCCCGAACAGGGATACGGGCTACACCTTC. This codes for CASSPNRDTGYTF. V usage is TRBV7-2 and J usage is TRBJ1-2; TRBD1 might be the D (6 bases). The CDR3 length is 13 residues. The V end was cut by 5 bases, the J end by 8 bases, with 15 bases between. Germline V gene lookup returns CDR1 SGHTA and CDR2 FQGNSA.

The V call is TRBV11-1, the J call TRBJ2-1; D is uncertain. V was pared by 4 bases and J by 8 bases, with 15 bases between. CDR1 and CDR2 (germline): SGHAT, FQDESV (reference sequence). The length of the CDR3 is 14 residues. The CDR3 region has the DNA TGTGCCAGCAGCTCTAGGCTTCTCCACCATGAGCAGTTCTTC. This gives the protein CASSSRLLHHEQFF.

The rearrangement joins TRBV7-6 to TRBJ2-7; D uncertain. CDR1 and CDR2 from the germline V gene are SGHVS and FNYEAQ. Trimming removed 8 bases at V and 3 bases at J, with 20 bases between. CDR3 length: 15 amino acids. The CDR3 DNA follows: TGTGCCAGCCGCGCCGTGGGTAGCTCAGTCTACGAGCAGTACTTC. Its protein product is CASRAVGSSVYEQYF.

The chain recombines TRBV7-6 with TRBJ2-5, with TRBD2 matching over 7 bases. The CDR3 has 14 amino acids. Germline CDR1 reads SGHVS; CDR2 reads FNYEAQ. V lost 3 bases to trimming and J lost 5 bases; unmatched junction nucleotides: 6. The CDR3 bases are TGTGCCAGCAGCTTCGGCGGGAGTTTCGAGACCCAGTACTTC. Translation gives CASSFGGSFETQYF.

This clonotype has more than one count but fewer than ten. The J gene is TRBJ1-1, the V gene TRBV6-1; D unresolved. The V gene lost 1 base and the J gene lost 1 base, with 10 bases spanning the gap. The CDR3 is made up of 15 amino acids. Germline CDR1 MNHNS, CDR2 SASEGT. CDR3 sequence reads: CASSEEWGANTEAFF. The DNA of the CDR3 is TGTGCCAGCAGTGAAGAATGGGGAGCGAACACTGAAGCTTTCTTT.

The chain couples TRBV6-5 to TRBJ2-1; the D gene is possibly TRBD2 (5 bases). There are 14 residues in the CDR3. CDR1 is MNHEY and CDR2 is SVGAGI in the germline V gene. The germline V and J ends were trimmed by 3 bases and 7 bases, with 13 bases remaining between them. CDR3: CASSYREGGNEQFF. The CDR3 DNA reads TGTGCCAGCAGTTATCGGGAAGGTGGTAATGAGCAGTTCTTC.

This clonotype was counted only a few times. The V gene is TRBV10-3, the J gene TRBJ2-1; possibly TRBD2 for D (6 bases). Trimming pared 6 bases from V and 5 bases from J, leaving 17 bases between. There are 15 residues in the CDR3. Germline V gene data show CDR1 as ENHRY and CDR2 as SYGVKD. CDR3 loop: CAIRLQSSGDNEQFF. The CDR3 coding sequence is TGTGCCATCAGACTACAGAGTAGCGGAGACAATGAGCAGTTCTTC.

CDR3 nucleotides: TGTGCCAGCAGCCAAGATACATTACGGGGATCACAGTACTTC. Its protein is CASSQDTLRGSQYF. The rearrangement links TRBV3-1 to TRBJ2-5; maybe TRBD2 (5 bases). Germline V gene data show CDR1 as LGHDT and CDR2 as YNNKEL (reference sequence). Between the trimmed V and J ends, which lost 0 bases and 11 bases, there was a span of 16 bases. CDR3 length: 14 residues.

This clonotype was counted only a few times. The CDR3 nucleotides are TGTGCCAGCAGCCAAGGGACCCATCGGAGTTTTTCACCCCTCCACTTT. Translation: CASSQGTHRSFSPLHF. J is TRBJ1-6 and V is TRBV3-1; D gene unclear. This CDR3 spans 16 amino acids. V was cut by 1 base and J by 9 bases, with 16 bases left in between. Germline loops: CDR1 LGHDT, CDR2 YNNKEL (reference sequence).

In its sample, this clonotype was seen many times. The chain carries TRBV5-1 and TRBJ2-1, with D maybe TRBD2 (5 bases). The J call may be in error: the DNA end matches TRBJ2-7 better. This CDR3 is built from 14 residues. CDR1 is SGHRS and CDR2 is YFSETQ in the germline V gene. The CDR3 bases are TGCGCCAGCAGAGCAGCGGAAACCTACAATGAGCAGTACTTC. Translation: CASRAAETYNEQYF.

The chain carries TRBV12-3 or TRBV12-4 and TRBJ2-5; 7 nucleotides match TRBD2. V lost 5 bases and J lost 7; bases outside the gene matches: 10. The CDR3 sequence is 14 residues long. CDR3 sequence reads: CASSKQRGFRTQYF. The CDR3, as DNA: TGTGCCAGCAGTAAACAGCGGGGCTTCCGGACCCAGTACTTC.

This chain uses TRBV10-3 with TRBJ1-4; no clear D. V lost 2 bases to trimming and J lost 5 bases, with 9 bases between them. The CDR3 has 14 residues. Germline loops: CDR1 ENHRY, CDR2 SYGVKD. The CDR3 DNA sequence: TGTGCCATCAGTGAGAACGGGATCAATGAAAAACTGTTTTTT. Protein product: CAISENGINEKLFF.